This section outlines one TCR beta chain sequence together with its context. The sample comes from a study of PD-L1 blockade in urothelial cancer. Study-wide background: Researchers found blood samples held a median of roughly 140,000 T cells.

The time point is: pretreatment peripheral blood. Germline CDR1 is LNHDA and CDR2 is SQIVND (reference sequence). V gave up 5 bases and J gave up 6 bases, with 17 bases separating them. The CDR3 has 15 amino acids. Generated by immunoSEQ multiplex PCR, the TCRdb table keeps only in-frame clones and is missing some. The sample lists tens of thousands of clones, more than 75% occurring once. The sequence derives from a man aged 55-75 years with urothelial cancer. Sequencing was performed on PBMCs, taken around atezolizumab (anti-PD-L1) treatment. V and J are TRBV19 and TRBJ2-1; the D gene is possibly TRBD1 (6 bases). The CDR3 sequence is CASSARALGGNEQFF. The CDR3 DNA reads TGTGCCAGTAGTGCCCGGGCCTTAGGGGGCAATGAGCAGTTCTTC.